The rows below give T cell receptor beta chains drawn from one sample of a study of blood T cells in healthy people across ages. TCRdb reprocessed the 5' RACE reads with MiXCR, giving one entry per CDR3 protein. Among about 970,000 distinct CDR3 sequences listed, just over 50% were seen once. The sample taken for sequencing was blood. The receptors come from a woman aged 60 to 75 in good health. CDR3s include the opening cysteine and the closing phenylalanine or tryptophan. A D gene is named only where the DNA matches it firmly. Expanded clones are given a class, and other clones once, few, many or no size at all.

cdr3_aa cdr3_nt clone_size j_call d_call v_call
CASSLPGQTNYGYTF TGTGCCAGCAGTTTACCCGGACAGACTAACTATGGCTACACCTTC few TRBJ1-2 - TRBV28
CASSTRTGGDAEAFF TGTGCCAGCAGCACCCGGACAGGGGGCGACGCTGAAGCTTTCTTT many TRBJ1-1 TRBD1 TRBV5-5
CASSWRGDNSYEQYF TGTGCCAGCAGTTGGCGAGGGGACAATTCCTACGAGCAGTACTTC few TRBJ2-7 - TRBV28
CASAVEGDGTQYF TGTGCCAGCGCCGTGGAAGGGGACGGTACGCAGTATTTT - TRBJ2-3 - TRBV6-4
CASSYSTRGETQYF TGTGCCAGCAGTTACTCGACTAGGGGGGAGACCCAGTACTTC - TRBJ2-5 - TRBV6-5
CASKSRQGTSTDTQYF TGTGCCAGCAAGTCTAGACAGGGTACTAGCACAGATACGCAGTATTTT - TRBJ2-3 TRBD1 TRBV7-9
CASSLVGRGQPQHF TGTGCCAGCAGCTTAGTCGGTAGGGGTCAGCCCCAGCATTTT - TRBJ1-5 - TRBV7-2
CASSQIQAANYGYTF TGTGCCAGCAGTCAAATACAGGCAGCTAACTATGGCTACACCTTC - TRBJ1-2 - TRBV28
CASSQGTGSYNEQFF TGTGCCAGCAGCCAGGGGACAGGGTCTTACAATGAGCAGTTCTTC - TRBJ2-1 TRBD1 TRBV3-1
CASSLTGARETQYF TGTGCCAGCAGCTTGACAGGGGCCAGAGAGACCCAGTACTTC many TRBJ2-5 TRBD1 TRBV7-9
CASAPGALSTDTQYF TGTGCTAGTGCTCCGGGGGCCCTAAGCACAGATACGCAGTATTTT - TRBJ2-3 - TRBV12-5
CSASGGGTYNEQFF TGCAGCGCATCGGGGGGAGGAACCTACAATGAGCAGTTCTTC few TRBJ2-1 TRBD2 TRBV29-1
CATSRSDSETQYF TGTGCCACCAGCAGATCAGATAGTGAGACCCAGTACTTC - TRBJ2-5 - TRBV15
CATSDLGVGTGELFF TGTGCCACCAGTGACCTCGGGGTCGGTACCGGGGAGCTGTTTTTT - TRBJ2-2 - TRBV24-1
CASSFATGGRFPYGYTF TGTGCCAGCAGCTTCGCGACAGGGGGCAGGTTCCCCTATGGCTACACCTTC once TRBJ1-2 TRBD1 TRBV7-2
CASSENRGNQPQHF TGTGCCAGCAGCGAAAACAGGGGGAATCAGCCCCAGCATTTT few TRBJ1-5 TRBD1 TRBV7-2
CASSHPSGGLPDEQYF TGCGCCAGCAGCCATCCCTCCGGGGGACTCCCAGACGAGCAGTACTTC - TRBJ2-7 - TRBV4-1
CSARMDSTYEQYF TGCAGTGCTAGAATGGACAGTACCTACGAGCAGTACTTC few TRBJ2-7 - TRBV20-1
CASSQVQLAPAAVYTQYF TGTGCCAGCAGCCAAGTCCAACTAGCGCCCGCCGCGGTATATACGCAGTATTTT few TRBJ2-3 TRBD2 TRBV4-2
CASSKMTRTVYNEQFF TGTGCCAGCAGCAAGATGACTAGGACGGTCTACAATGAGCAGTTCTTC few TRBJ2-1 - TRBV7-2
CASSRRTVSDLSYNEQFF TGTGCCAGCAGCCGGCGGACCGTAAGCGATCTTTCCTACAATGAGCAGTTCTTC - TRBJ2-1 - TRBV14
CSVREGTGAAEQYF TGCAGCGTTCGTGAAGGGACAGGGGCCGCCGAGCAGTACTTC - TRBJ2-7 TRBD1 TRBV29-1
CSARDSIASSFF TGCAGTGCTAGGGACTCGATAGCATCATCGTTCTTC - TRBJ2-1 - TRBV20-1
CASRRWREGRPYNEQFF TGTGCCAGCCGTAGATGGCGGGAGGGCCGTCCCTACAATGAGCAGTTCTTC few TRBJ2-1 TRBD2 TRBV6-1
CASRIRGLTDTQYF TGTGCCAGCAGGATCAGGGGTCTTACAGATACGCAGTATTTT few TRBJ2-3 - TRBV2